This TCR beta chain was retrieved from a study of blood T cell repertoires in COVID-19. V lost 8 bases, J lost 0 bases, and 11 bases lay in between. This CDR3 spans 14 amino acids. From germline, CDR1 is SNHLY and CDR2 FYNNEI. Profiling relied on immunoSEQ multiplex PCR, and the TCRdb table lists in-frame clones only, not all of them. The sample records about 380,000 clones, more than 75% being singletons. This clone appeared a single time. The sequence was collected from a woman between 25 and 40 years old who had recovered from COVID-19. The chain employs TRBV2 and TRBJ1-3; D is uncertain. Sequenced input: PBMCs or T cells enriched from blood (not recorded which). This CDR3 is CASATDYSGNTIYF. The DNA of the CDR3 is TGTGCCAGCGCAACAGATTACTCTGGAAACACCATATATTTT. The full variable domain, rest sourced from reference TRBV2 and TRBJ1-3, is EPEVTQTPSHQVTQMGQEVILRCVPISNHLYFYWYRQILGQKVEFLVSFYNNEISEKSEIFDDQFSVERPDGSNFTLKIRSTKLEDSAMYFCASATDYSGNTIYFGEGSWLTVV.